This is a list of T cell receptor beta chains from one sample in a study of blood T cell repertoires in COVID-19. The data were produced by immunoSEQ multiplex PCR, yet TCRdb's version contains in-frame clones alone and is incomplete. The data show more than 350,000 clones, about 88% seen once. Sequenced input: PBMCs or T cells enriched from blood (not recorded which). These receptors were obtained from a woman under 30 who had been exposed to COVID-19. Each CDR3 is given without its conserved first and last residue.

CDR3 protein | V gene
ASRLRGLSYEQY | TRBV28
ASSLLAGGPVETQY | TRBV7-2
AISPVIGTEAF | TRBV10-3
ASSFLAGQETQY | TRBV7-2
ASSPGTGPKY | TRBV11-2
ASSLASSYEQY | TRBV7-3
ASGRAAEEQF | TRBV5-1
ASSLYSAGAEAF | TRBV27
ASSSGTQYTGELF | TRBV5-1
ASISLDNYEQY | TRBV10-2
ASIHQAGIYEQY | TRBV10-2
ASSSRGASSYNEQF | TRBV9
ASSSLTGGYGEAF | TRBV28
SVETGMGMETQY | TRBV29-1
ATSRGQGEDSPLH | TRBV15
ASSSQAGELF | TRBV7-3
ASSFRDRNQPQH | TRBV5-8
ASSGGQDSPWGYT | TRBV9
ASSVGYNGQETQY | TRBV7-8
ASRSAATSSYEQY | TRBV6-5
ASSYDRGLGYEQY | TRBV5-5
ASSPVRDSKETQY | TRBV7-9
ASSGGGAGASPLH | TRBV9
ASSPSTASHQY | TRBV19
ASSSPSAGAYGYT | TRBV6-5
ASSLALRNEQF | TRBV7-9
SAGDLAANYEQY | TRBV20-1
ASSLDGGVTGELF | TRBV5-4
ASSLDRNSPLH | TRBV28
ASSPGDRDEQY | TRBV5-1
ASGLDGGEAELF | TRBV12-5
SASGQGPDANTEAF | TRBV20-1
ASSFTSGGSNSPLH | TRBV5-1
ASSQDGGTFGYNEQF | TRBV4-2
ASSILRTGVTEAF | TRBV19
ASSPPGQGLNGVNEKLF | TRBV18
ASSIVWTGSPIQY | TRBV19
ASSLVGTGGYQPQH | TRBV5-5
ASSLGGGVATEAF | TRBV28
ASSEGRGSETQY | TRBV2
ASSRRWDSNEKLF | TRBV11-2
ASSPPGQSYEQY | TRBV28
ASSFASGKEEQY | TRBV5-1
ASRREQGQNTEAF | TRBV2
AWSPNFPGETQY | TRBV30
ASSAGTSSYNEQF | TRBV11-2
ATSDSSWARSGRIYEQY | TRBV24-1
AWSVGKGGSNEQF | TRBV30
ASSQTAYEQY | TRBV7-9
ASSVEVGGADTQY | TRBV9
ASSYSRVAGELF | TRBV6-5
ASSELGTGGSPLH | TRBV6-1
ASSSIQGSGNTIY | TRBV11-2
ASSLGTGRQRNNEQF | TRBV27
ASSQRGTQETQY | TRBV3-1/TRBV3-2
ASSLGQGVSYNEQF | TRBV18
ASSLGTSGTYEQY | TRBV19
ASSQDSAVNTEAF | TRBV4-2
ASSQLPGTASGNTIY | TRBV3-1/TRBV3-2
ASTEFGLAGGLGKETQY | TRBV28